This T cell receptor (beta chain) was found in a study of cytomegalovirus exposure and HLA in healthy donors (dated by TCRdb to 2016 to 2017). Looking at the study overall: An earlier analysis of some 550 of the donors reported more than 250 Gb of sequence data and about 100 million unique TCR beta sequences from roughly 180 million T cells. Rather than using new phenotypic data, the later analysis identified candidate immune exposures from TCR beta sequences and from how often those sequences occurred across donors. Of the roughly 420 genotyped donors, 81% were placed in the genetic ancestry cluster associated with self-reported Caucasian donors. On average, 235,054 unique TCR beta nucleotide sequences were sequenced per donor among 300 to 500 genotyped donors of the cohort, with 15% to 20% of those sequences being non-productive. An earlier analysis of about 600 of the donors used high-throughput TCR beta sequencing to judge whether each TCR beta V gene segment behaved as functional or pseudogenic. Roughly 300 gigabases of sequencing data and tens of millions of unique TCR sequences were included in an early release covering under 650 HLA-typed donors. Besides the first cohort of approximately 670 subjects, a separate validation cohort made up of around 120 different subjects was used. The study used immunosequencing to profile the T cell repertoires of about 670 subjects and linked those repertoires to cytomegalovirus serostatus. Alongside the repertoire data, information on donor age, sex, ethnicity and CMV serostatus was compiled. Typing coverage differed by locus: A, B, C, DRB1 and DQB1 were typed in about 629-640 donors, DQA1 in approximately 520, DPA1 in nearly 610, and DPB1 in 400 to 480. Both class I and class II loci were covered by HLA typing, at four-digit resolution. Every repertoire in the discovery cohort had been generated on one and the same sequencing platform. Genome-wide SNP genotypes for about three fifths of the roughly 670 donors were used in a later genetic analysis, which treated that subset as a discovery cohort. The study was designed to test whether signatures of past pathogen exposure could be identified by cataloging public T cell receptors. To predict cytomegalovirus infection status, the study combined high-throughput TCR immunosequencing, statistical association of individual TCRs with disease status, and machine learning. Four or five DR-DQ haplotypes were treated as single units for association and clustering because of strong linkage in the cohort. To study patterns of TCR occurrence, a later analysis re-analyzed previously published TCR beta repertoires from just over 650 donors and added high-resolution HLA genotyping. On the study overall, not on this receptor specifically: In both the original and validation cohorts, the classifier was reported to diagnose cytomegalovirus status with high specificity and sensitivity. Correlated functional status among segregating V segments might be attributable to linkage disequilibrium, but an unknown experimental factor could not be ruled out. HLA typing was unavailable for some donors at each locus, so association tests used only the typed subset. The study gave a list of roughly 150 TCR beta chains associated with cytomegalovirus. In an earlier analysis of more than 500 of the donors, most TCR beta V segments appeared in productive rearrangements about 90% or about 30% of the time, broadly matching IMGT annotations. In a later analysis, HLA-associated TCR beta chains showed more clonal expansion and lower generation probabilities than non-associated chains that were equally common. In a later analysis, the rate of TCR association differed among HLA loci, with DRB1 alleles having the most associated TCRs and HLA-C alleles having the fewest. In a later analysis, 16,951 TCR beta sequences were associated with specific HLA alleles at a false discovery rate of 0.05. The authors suggested that the approach could potentially be extended to other disease states and immunological phenotypes. According to a later genetic analysis, donors in an Asian-associated ancestry cluster had fewer N-insertions in productive TCRs than the approximately 690-donor mean. For the cohort, immune exposure information was limited to CMV serostatus. When HLA alleles, especially DR and DQ, strongly co-occurred, attributing TCR associations to individual alleles was difficult. Most CMV-associated TCR beta chains appeared to be HLA-restricted in a later analysis, and the HLA associations seemed to be driven largely by CMV exposure. In vitro tests confirmed that a few of the cytomegalovirus-associated TCR beta chains recognize cytomegalovirus antigens. According to a later analysis, parvovirus B19, influenza, CMV and Epstein-Barr virus appeared linked to several top co-occurrence clusters. A further reported finding was that TCR beta sequences accurately predicted the HLA-A and HLA-B alleles for most subjects in the first cohort. A later genetic analysis associated a missense DCLRE1C variant with V-gene and J-gene trimming of TCR beta chains, and an independent cohort replicated the association. A cluster of highly shared sequence variants was judged likely to represent a technical artifact of the sequencing pipeline. Across donors, most TCR sequences were observed very rarely, whereas some public TCRs were present in many individuals. Some IMGT-functional V segments, including TRBV6-2 and TRBV6-3, could not be told apart with the 87-base-pair reads, so those segments were excluded. The earlier analysis of approximately 540 of the donors excluded around 17 rarely observed V segments, including chromosome 9 orphons, because counts were too low. The cohort was sequenced for TCR beta chains only, and without alpha or paired-chain data the features that could be detected were limited. Roughly uniform sequencing depth across donors was assumed in presence/absence analyses, although this assumption may not hold.

Trimming removed 6 bases from V and 6 bases from J, leaving 14 bases between the germline ends. Taken from the germline V gene, the CDR1 and CDR2 loops are KGHSH and LQKENI. The CDR3 starts with the cysteine, ends with the phenylalanine, and has 14 residues. Just the 42-base CDR3 DNA is kept, in frame starting at base 1. Of note for this clone: The antigen it recognizes is unknown.

The protocol used for the library was the immunoSEQ multiplex PCR assay. For the multiplex PCR, a mixture combining 60 forward primers for TCR Vbeta segments and 13 reverse primers for TCR Jbeta segments was used. Amplification of the CDR3 region of rearranged TCR beta genes was performed with a multiplex PCR assay on genomic DNA. The amplified TCR beta libraries were sequenced on the Illumina HiSeq System as 87-base-pair reads. Concerning the study's data processing: In a later analysis, around 80 million unique TCR beta chains were counted across the 666 repertoires, and about 9.9 million of these chains were shared by at least two donors. A nearest-neighbor algorithm error-corrected the raw reads and collapsed the reads into unique sequences, merging closely related sequences to remove PCR and sequencing errors. Alignment of CDR3 sequences to IMGT reference sequences was used to assign V, D and J gene segments. For a sequence to be retained, a match of at least six nucleotides to both a V gene segment and a J gene segment was required. A rearrangement was called productive if the CDR3 had no stop codons and remained in frame with V and J, and every other rearrangement was called non-productive. Following IMGT convention, CDR3 was defined as the stretch from the second conserved V-encoded cysteine up to the conserved J-encoded phenylalanine. The earlier analysis of 450 to 750 of the donors excluded any sequence lacking an unambiguous match to a single V gene segment. In an earlier analysis of approximately 550 of the donors, V segments were called functional above 56.7% productive rearrangements and were called segregating when the between-donor standard deviation exceeded 5%. A statistical classification framework was developed to diagnose cytomegalovirus status using the catalog of TCR beta chain sequences. A later analysis assigned V and J genes by comparing TCR nucleotide sequences with IMGT/GENE-DB human TR gene sequences. In a later analysis, CDR3 sequences and most-parsimonious VDJ recombination scenarios were assigned using the TCRdist pipeline. In a later analysis, each TCR beta chain was defined by its CDR3 amino acid sequence together with its V-gene family, and reads lacking a unique V-gene family were excluded. To address suspected cross-contamination and a sequencing artifact, a later analysis removed over 500 highly shared, low-generation-probability nucleotide sequences. In a later analysis, a clonal expansion index was calculated for each public chain from normalized within-repertoire ranks of inferred template counts. In a later analysis, generation probabilities were computed using a VDJ recombination model fitted to out-of-frame rearrangements, and the results were checked against IGoR. In a later analysis, TCR-TCR, TCR-HLA and TCR-CMV co-occurrence was scored with hypergeometric tests, and a repertoire-size bias correction was applied to TCR pairs. A later analysis estimated false discovery rates by permuting HLA or CMV assignments 20 times. In a later analysis, co-occurring TCRs were grouped using DBSCAN, with TCRdist sequence similarity added in when clustering inside HLA-allele-positive subsets. For co-occurrence clustering, repertoires with fewer than 30,000 or more than 120,000 public chains were excluded, along with about five repertoires with anomalous nucleotide sharing. As stored in TCRdb, this immuneACCESS dataset retains in-frame rearrangements with V and J assigned. A fraction of the clones does not appear; measured against another copy, unresolved V genes explain less than half of the discrepancy, and the remainder lacks a known reason. The V and J calls and clone size are taken from that table; D and trimming were inferred from the DNA. This sample's listing comprises just over 20,000 clones. The ten largest clones take up 22% of the sample.

The cohort consisted of 650 to 850 healthy bone marrow donors. Cohort members were all nominally healthy when sampled, although unrecorded immune exposures were likely present. The donor was CMV seropositive and belonged to the group of 250 to 300 seropositive cohort members. A peripheral blood sample was provided by each donor, and peripheral blood mononuclear cells were used for TCR beta sequencing. The Qiagen DNeasy Blood Extraction Kit was used to extract genomic DNA from the blood cell samples. The chain employs TRBV18 and TRBJ2-2, with TRBD1 perhaps the D gene, on 6 matching bases. The clonotype originates from a man in his sixties in good health and CMV-seropositive. Source material: PBMCs. At the DNA level, the sequence is TGTGCCAGCTCGTACGGGACAAGCCCCGGGGAGCTGTTTTTT. Translated, it gives CASSYGTSPGELFF.